Following are 5 T cell receptor beta chains from one sample sequenced in a study of T cells in Graves' hyperthyroidism and ophthalmopathy (dated by TCRdb to the late 2010s). The library came from multiplex PCR. Sequenced using an Illumina HiSeq 2000. Amplification of TCR beta CDR3 regions was carried out from RNA transcripts. A first-round RT-PCR of the TCR CDR3 used the HTBI primer set with the Qiagen OneStep RT-PCR kit. TCRdb trimmed public reads at Q25 via fastp, called clones via MiXCR and kept in-frame beta chains. Rows with one shared CDR3 protein collapse into an entry with the most common genes and DNA. Within this sample are a few hundred thousand distinct CDR3 sequences, with 46% of them counted one time only. The ten largest make up roughly 8.2% of the sample. Sequencing used peripheral blood or thyroid tissue (not recorded which). These receptors were collected from a woman between 18 and 30 years old with Graves' hyperthyroidism. Donor details come from another sample of the same person, matched by shared clones.

This chain links TRBV7-9 with TRBJ1-3; the D is unclear. The CDR3 totals 14 residues. V was pared by 8 bases and J by 4 bases, with 15 bases between. CDR1 and CDR2 (germline): SEHNR, FQNEAQ (reference sequence). The CDR3, as DNA: TGTGCCAGCCGGACTCAAAGGATCGGAAACACCATATATTTT. Protein product: CASRTQRIGNTIYF.

V and J are TRBV25-1 and TRBJ2-7; D might be TRBD1 (6 bases). The V and J ends lost 8 bases and 3 bases respectively, with 11 bases between them. The CDR3 has 12 residues. The germline gives CDR1 MGHDK, CDR2 SYGVNS. In DNA, the CDR3 is TGTGCCAGCGGACAGCCGGGCTACGAGCAGTACTTC. It yields the protein CASGQPGYEQYF.

This clonotype has only a few counts. V gene TRBV7-2 combines with J gene TRBJ2-7; TRBD1 agrees at 8 bases. This CDR3 comprises 15 residues. The germline CDR1 and CDR2 sequences are SGHTA and FQGNSA. Trimming cost V 5 bases and J 2 bases; bases outside gene matches: 8. CDR3 amino acids: CASSHGQGQTYEQYF. In DNA, the CDR3 is TGTGCCAGCAGCCATGGACAGGGACAAACCTACGAGCAGTACTTC.

The V and J genes are TRBV20-1 and TRBJ1-2; D may be TRBD1 (5 bases). Germline CDR1 DFQATT, CDR2 SNEGSKA (reference sequence). The CDR3 covers 15 residues. Trimming left V 3 bases short and J 4 bases short, with 18 bases between. This CDR3 reads CSASVLSGRGYGYTF. DNA for the CDR3: TGCAGTGCTAGCGTTCTATCAGGAAGGGGCTATGGCTACACCTTC.

The rearrangement uses TRBV7-2 and TRBJ1-5; tentatively, D is TRBD1 (6 bases). V shed 5 bases and J shed 0 bases, with 14 bases lying between them. Germline CDR1 reads SGHTA; CDR2 reads FQGNSA. The CDR3 extends over 16 amino acids. In DNA, the CDR3 is TGTGCCAGCAGCATAACTAGGGGGGATAGCAATCAGCCCCAGCATTTT. Amino acids: CASSITRGDSNQPQHF.